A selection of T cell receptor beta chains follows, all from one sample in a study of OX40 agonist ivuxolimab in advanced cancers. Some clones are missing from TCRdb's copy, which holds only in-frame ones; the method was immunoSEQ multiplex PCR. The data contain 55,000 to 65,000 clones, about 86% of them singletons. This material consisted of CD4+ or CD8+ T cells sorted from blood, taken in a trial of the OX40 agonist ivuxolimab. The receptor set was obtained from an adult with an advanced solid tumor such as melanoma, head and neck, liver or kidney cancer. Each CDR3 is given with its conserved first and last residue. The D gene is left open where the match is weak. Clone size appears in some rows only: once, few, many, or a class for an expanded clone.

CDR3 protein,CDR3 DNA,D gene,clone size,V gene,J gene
CASSLELRGGSPLHF,TGTGCCAGCAGCTTAGAGCTCAGGGGAGGTTCACCCCTCCACTTT,.,.,TRBV11-2,TRBJ1-6
CASSYPGWGNQPQHF,TGTGCCAGCAGTTACCCGGGGTGGGGCAATCAGCCCCAGCATTTT,.,.,TRBV6-6,TRBJ1-5
CASTPLGGQGYTGELFF,TGTGCCAGCACCCCCCTCGGGGGACAGGGGTACACCGGGGAGCTGTTTTTT,TRBD1,.,TRBV11-2,TRBJ2-2
CASSSLAGFTDTQYF,TGTGCCAGCAGCTCCCTCGCGGGATTCACAGATACGCAGTATTTT,.,.,TRBV6-5,TRBJ2-3
CASSLAGVPANYGYTF,TGTGCCAGCAGCTTGGCGGGAGTCCCAGCTAACTATGGCTACACCTTC,.,.,TRBV5-4,TRBJ1-2
CASSLRRGRNTGELFF,TGTGCCAGCAGCTTGAGGCGGGGGAGGAACACCGGGGAGCTGTTTTTT,TRBD2,.,TRBV7-2,TRBJ2-2
CASSLDLTSYNEQFF,TGCGCCAGCAGCTTGGACTTAACCTCCTACAATGAGCAGTTCTTC,.,.,TRBV5-1,TRBJ2-1
CAWRNRDEQYF,TGTGCCTGGCGGAACCGGGACGAGCAGTACTTC,.,once,TRBV30,TRBJ2-7
CASSLRGREKLFF,TGTGCCAGCAGCTTACGGGGGCGTGAAAAACTGTTTTTT,.,once,TRBV7-8,TRBJ1-4
CASWDPWKINTDTQYF,TGTGCCAGCTGGGACCCGTGGAAAATTAATACAGATACGCAGTATTTT,.,.,TRBV7-9,TRBJ2-3
CASSEQGYEQYF,TGTGCCAGCAGCGAACAGGGCTACGAGCAGTACTTC,.,.,TRBV11-2,TRBJ2-7
CASSTTGQPQHF,TGTGCCAGCTCAACTACCGGTCAGCCCCAGCATTTT,.,few,TRBV18,TRBJ1-5
CASRSTRPGNQPQHF,TGTGCCAGCAGGTCAACCCGCCCGGGCAATCAGCCCCAGCATTTT,.,.,TRBV6-5,TRBJ1-5
CASSRVQPTNYGYTF,TGTGCCAGCAGTCGAGTACAGCCTACTAACTATGGCTACACCTTC,.,once,TRBV28,TRBJ1-2
CASSVSRDPSTDTQYF,TGTGCCAGCAGTGTATCGCGGGATCCCAGCACAGATACGCAGTATTTT,.,.,TRBV2,TRBJ2-3
CASSSYRPYQSGANVLTF,TGTGCCAGCAGCTCATACCGGCCATACCAGAGTGGGGCCAACGTCCTGACTTTC,.,.,TRBV11-1,TRBJ2-6
CATFGLASNEQFF,TGTGCCACCTTTGGACTAGCATCAAATGAGCAGTTCTTC,TRBD2,.,TRBV6-1,TRBJ2-1
CASSRVSDSGYTF,TGTGCCAGCAGTAGAGTATCTGATTCTGGCTACACCTTC,.,.,TRBV6-1,TRBJ1-2
CASSPRGGVEETQYF,TGTGCCAGCAGCCCCCGCGGGGGGGTGGAAGAGACCCAGTACTTC,TRBD2,.,TRBV6-5,TRBJ2-5
CASSQGATNEKLFF,TGCGCCAGCAGCCAGGGGGCTACTAATGAAAAACTGTTTTTT,TRBD1,.,TRBV10-2,TRBJ1-4
CASSYDNSGNTIYF,TGTGCCAGCAGTTACGACAACTCTGGAAACACCATATATTTT,.,.,TRBV6-6,TRBJ1-3
CASSDPGRLGYEQYF,TGCGCCAGCAGTGACCCGGGACGCCTGGGGTACGAGCAGTACTTC,.,.,TRBV10-1,TRBJ2-7
CASSLERVKTQYF,TGTGCCAGCAGCTTAGAACGCGTGAAGACCCAGTACTTC,.,.,TRBV7-8,TRBJ2-5
CASSKTSGVNEQYF,TGCGCCAGCAGCAAGACTAGCGGGGTGAACGAGCAGTACTTC,TRBD2,.,TRBV5-1,TRBJ2-7
CASRQVLNTEAFF,TGTGCCAGCAGACAGGTATTGAACACTGAAGCTTTCTTT,.,.,TRBV6-1,TRBJ1-1
CATSRGTGRVTGELFF,TGTGCCACCAGCAGAGGGACAGGGCGGGTGACCGGGGAGCTGTTTTTT,TRBD1,.,TRBV15,TRBJ2-2
CASSQSWTGGQNSPLHF,TGCGCCAGCAGCCAATCCTGGACAGGGGGTCAAAATTCACCCCTCCACTTT,TRBD1,.,TRBV4-1,TRBJ1-6
CASSLVGGHVLTF,TGTGCCAGCAGTTTAGTAGGGGGCCACGTCCTGACTTTC,TRBD1,.,TRBV27,TRBJ2-6
CAWKIGHLGDGAYNSPLHF,TGTGCCTGGAAGATCGGGCATTTGGGAGACGGCGCCTATAATTCACCCCTCCACTTT,.,.,TRBV30,TRBJ1-6
CASRDGYSPLHF,TGTGCCAGCCGGGACGGGTATTCACCCCTCCACTTT,.,.,TRBV6-5,TRBJ1-6
CASSTRRYEQYF,TGTGCCAGTAGTACGCGACGATACGAGCAGTACTTC,.,few,TRBV19,TRBJ2-7
CASSQDRIQETQYF,TGTGCCAGCAGTCAGGACAGGATACAAGAGACCCAGTACTTC,TRBD1,.,TRBV27,TRBJ2-5
CASSPFRGTYEQYF,TGTGCTAGCAGCCCGTTTCGGGGGACCTACGAGCAGTACTTC,.,.,TRBV7-7,TRBJ2-7
CASSYEGVTEAFF,TGCGCCAGCAGTTATGAAGGGGTAACTGAAGCTTTCTTT,.,.,TRBV5-1,TRBJ1-1
CASSSGAGRLDNEQFF,TGTGCCAGCAGCTCCGGGGCGGGCCGTCTTGACAATGAGCAGTTCTTC,.,.,TRBV9,TRBJ2-1
CATRQGGYNEQFF,TGTGCCACACGACAGGGAGGTTACAATGAGCAGTTCTTC,.,.,TRBV19,TRBJ2-1
CASSLAGTSGRFGSETQYF,TGTGCCAGCAGCTTAGCGGGGACTAGCGGGAGGTTTGGCTCGGAGACCCAGTACTTC,TRBD2,.,TRBV7-6,TRBJ2-5
CASSLAGGRGETQYF,TGTGCTAGCAGCTTAGCGGGGGGGCGGGGAGAGACCCAGTACTTC,TRBD2,.,TRBV7-7,TRBJ2-5
CASSSQNRQGGDGYTF,TGTGCCAGCAGTTCACAGAACCGACAGGGTGGAGATGGCTACACCTTC,TRBD1,.,TRBV6-5,TRBJ1-2
CASSGGTGQSSYEQYF,TGTGCCAGTAGTGGGGGGACAGGCCAGAGCTCCTACGAGCAGTACTTC,TRBD1,.,TRBV19,TRBJ2-7
CASSSLETQYF,TGTGCCAGCAGCTCACTGGAGACCCAGTACTTC,.,.,TRBV11-2,TRBJ2-5
CASSPPDRNTEAFF,TGTGCCAGCTCACCGCCGGACAGGAACACTGAAGCTTTCTTT,.,.,TRBV18,TRBJ1-1
CASSSQGGRQETQYF,TGTGCCAGCAGCTCCCAGGGGGGGAGGCAAGAGACCCAGTACTTC,.,.,TRBV11-2,TRBJ2-5
CASSPSLRGVENEQFF,TGCGCCAGCAGCCCTTCTTTGCGGGGGGTAGAAAATGAGCAGTTCTTC,TRBD2,.,TRBV5-1,TRBJ2-1
CASSVGGGSKDNEQFF,TGTGCCAGCAGCGTAGGAGGCGGGAGTAAGGACAATGAGCAGTTCTTC,TRBD2,once,TRBV9,TRBJ2-1
CASRDRANTGELFF,TGTGCCAGCAGGGACAGGGCGAACACCGGGGAGCTGTTTTTT,TRBD1,.,TRBV6-1,TRBJ2-2
CASSQSGGNTEAFF,TGTGCCAGCTCACAATCAGGGGGTAACACTGAAGCTTTCTTT,TRBD1,few,TRBV18,TRBJ1-1